What follows are 11 T cell receptor beta chains derived from one specimen sequenced in a study of blood T cell repertoires in COVID-19. TCRdb's copy holds only in-frame clones and misses some; the assay was immunoSEQ multiplex PCR. Found here are about 240,000 clones, around 85% of them singletons; the top ten hold 3.3%. Sequencing was done on a sample of PBMCs or T cells enriched from blood (not recorded which). These receptors all come from a woman in her forties with acute COVID-19.

This chain links TRBV9 with TRBJ2-5, with TRBD2 as a possible D gene (6 bases). Germline-derived CDR1 and CDR2 are SGDLS and YYNGEE. The V end was cut by 4 bases, the J end by 5 bases, with 9 bases between. CDR3 length: 12 residues. In DNA form, the CDR3 reads TGTGCCAGCAGCCCGGCGGGGGAGACCCAGTACTTC. Its translation: CASSPAGETQYF.

This chain uses TRBV14 with TRBJ2-5; TRBD2 aligns across 8 bases. The V gene's germline CDR1 is SGHDN and CDR2 FVKESK. There are 14 residues in the CDR3. J was trimmed by 8 bases and V by 4 bases; bases with no gene match: 9. The DNA of the CDR3 is TGTGCCAGCAGCCCTCGGACTAGCCGAGAAACCCAGTACTTC. Translating it yields CASSPRTSRETQYF.

This chain connects TRBV27 to TRBJ2-2; 10 nucleotides agree with TRBD1. V lost 5 bases to trimming and J lost 9 bases; unmatched junction nucleotides: 9. Germline CDR1 and CDR2: MNHEY and SMNVEV (reference sequence). The CDR3 is made up of 15 amino acids. The CDR3 sequence is CASSVRQGADRELFF. In DNA, the CDR3 is TGTGCCAGCAGTGTGAGACAGGGGGCGGATAGGGAGCTGTTTTTT.

The chain joins TRBV7-9 to TRBJ2-3, with a possible D match to TRBD2 (7 bases). The CDR3 is made up of 16 amino acids. Trimming removed 2 bases at V and 4 bases at J, with 16 bases between. Germline values: CDR1 SEHNR, CDR2 FQNEAQ (reference sequence). CDR3 residues: CASSLRGGTTSDTQYF. In nucleotides, the CDR3 is TGTGCCAGCAGCTTAAGGGGGGGAACTACTTCAGATACGCAGTATTTT. Supplemented by reference TRBV7-9 and TRBJ2-3, the full variable domain reads DTGVSQNPRHKITKRGQNVTFRCDPISEHNRLYWYRQTLGQGPEFLTYFQNEAQLEKSRLLSDRFSAERPKGSFSTLEIQRTEQGDSAMYLCASSLRGGTTSDTQYFGPGTRLTVL.

J is TRBJ2-7 and V is TRBV29-1; perhaps TRBD1 as D (6 bases). The ends were cut back, 7 bases at V and 6 bases at J, with 19 bases in the middle. CDR3 size: 13 residues. CDR1 is SQVTM and CDR2 is ANQGSEA in the germline V gene. The CDR3 coding sequence is TGCAGCGCCTGGGGGCAGGGAAGCGTCGAGCAGTACTTC. It specifies CSAWGQGSVEQYF.

This sequence joins TRBV7-9 and TRBJ2-7; maybe TRBD1 (5 bases). The CDR3 sequence is 15 residues long. Germline CDR1 is SEHNR and CDR2 is FQNEAQ (reference sequence). The V end lost 4 bases, the J end lost 2 bases, and 15 bases lay between the germline ends. CDR3 residues: CASSSGRDGAYEQYF. CDR3 nucleotide sequence: TGTGCCAGCAGCTCAGGCAGGGATGGGGCCTACGAGCAGTACTTC.

The rearrangement joins TRBV4-2 to TRBJ2-1, with a possible D match to TRBD2 (6 bases). V was cut by 0 bases and J by 5 bases, with 11 bases left in between. Germline CDR1 and CDR2: LGHNA and YNFKEQ. The CDR3 is 15 residues long. The DNA of the CDR3 is TGTGCCAGCAGCCAAGAGGTGGGAGGAGACAATGAGCAGTTCTTC. This translates into CASSQEVGGDNEQFF.

The chain joins TRBV5-4 to TRBJ2-5, with TRBD1 matching over 9 bases. Germline CDR1 is SGHNT and CDR2 is YYREEE (reference sequence). Losses at the gene ends were 4 bases for V and 4 bases for J; bases not matched to a gene: 5. The CDR3 has 14 amino acids. The CDR3 here is CASSPVDRGETQYF. The CDR3 DNA reads TGTGCCAGCAGCCCGGTGGACAGGGGAGAGACCCAGTACTTC.

The CDR3 reads CASSQELAVNTGELFF. In nucleotides, the CDR3 is TGTGCCAGCAGCCAAGAATTAGCGGTGAACACCGGGGAGCTGTTTTTT. The genes are TRBV3-1 (or the pseudogene TRBV3-2) and TRBJ2-2; tentative D call: TRBD2 (6 bases). V was trimmed by 0 bases and J by 1 base, leaving 9 bases between them. Germline V gives CDR1 LGHDT, CDR2 YNNKEL (reference sequence). There are 16 residues in the CDR3.

The chain joins TRBV5-1 to TRBJ2-1; D perhaps matches TRBD2 (6 bases). CDR1 and CDR2 from the germline V gene are SGHRS and YFSETQ. The CDR3 is made up of 17 amino acids. V gave up 0 bases and J gave up 2 bases, with 15 bases separating them. This chain's CDR3 is CASSLAPGLQAYNEQFF. In DNA, the CDR3 is TGCGCCAGCAGCTTGGCCCCGGGACTTCAAGCCTACAATGAGCAGTTCTTC.

V and J are TRBV19 and TRBJ1-1; D remains ambiguous. The CDR3 runs to 14 residues. Between the trimmed V and J ends, which lost 7 bases and 5 bases, there was a span of 17 bases. The germline V gene encodes CDR1 LNHDA and CDR2 SQIVND (reference sequence). The chain's CDR3 is CASMVGGRVTEAFF. CDR3 bases: TGTGCCAGTATGGTTGGAGGGCGCGTAACTGAAGCTTTCTTT. Variable domain in full (rest from reference TRBV19 and TRBJ1-1): DGGITQSPKYLFRKEGQNVTLSCEQNLNHDAMYWYRQDPGQGLRLIYYSQIVNDFQKGDIAEGYSVSREKKESFPLTVTSAQKNPTAFYLCASMVGGRVTEAFFGQGTRLTVV.